This is a list of T cell receptor beta chains from one sample in a study of T-cell memory formation after mild COVID-19. TCRdb re-called the 5' RACE reads with MiXCR, one entry per CDR3 protein. The table has about 110,000 distinct CDR3 sequences, approximately 17% seen once. Sequencing was done on a sample of PBMCs or a T cell subset sorted from them (not recorded which). Receptors originate from an adult woman who had mild COVID-19 (a few samples of this study predate the infection). Cell type and time point are not known. The CDR3 runs from the conserved cysteine through the conserved F or W. The D gene is left open where the match is weak. Only part of the rows carry a size: once, few, many, or a class if the clone is expanded.

clone_size d_call j_call v_call cdr3_nt cdr3_aa
. . TRBJ2-7 TRBV7-9 TGTGCCAGCAGCTTCGATCTGACGGCCACCTACGAGCAGTACTTC CASSFDLTATYEQYF
few . TRBJ2-3 TRBV5-1 TGCGCCAGCAGCTTGGAGGTCAGCCCTAACACAGATACGCAGTATTTT CASSLEVSPNTDTQYF
. TRBD1 TRBJ2-5 TRBV2 TGTGCCAGCATCATCAGGGGGCTTAGCAGCATGAAAGAGACCCAGTACTTC CASIIRGLSSMKETQYF
many . TRBJ2-1 TRBV6-1 TGTGCCAGCAGCTATGTAGGGGAAAATGAGCAGTTCTTC CASSYVGENEQFF
. . TRBJ1-6 TRBV7-9 TGTGCCAGCAGCTTAGGTGCCCCCAGCTCCTATAATTCACCCCTCCACTTT CASSLGAPSSYNSPLHF
. . TRBJ1-1 TRBV9 TGTGCCAGCAGTGGGAGATCGGCTGAAGCTTTCTTT CASSGRSAEAFF
. . TRBJ2-7 TRBV29-1 TGCAGCGTTGGAACAGGCGAGCAGTACTTC CSVGTGEQYF
few . TRBJ2-5 TRBV15 TGTGCCACCAGTAGAGCCGCGCAAGAGACCCAGTACTTC CATSRAAQETQYF
. TRBD1 TRBJ2-7 TRBV5-5 TGTGCCAGCAGCTGGGGAAGGGCAGGGGGCGACGAGCAGTACTTC CASSWGRAGGDEQYF
few . TRBJ2-5 TRBV6-5 TGTGCCAGCAGTTACCTTCCGGGGGGCAAAGAGACCCAGTACTTC CASSYLPGGKETQYF
. . TRBJ1-1 TRBV29-1 TGCAGCGTCCTACCGGGACCCCTGAACACTGAAGCTTTCTTT CSVLPGPLNTEAFF
. TRBD2 TRBJ2-5 TRBV7-6 TGTGCCAGCAGCTTAGCTAGCGGGGACCTACAAGAGACCCAGTACTTC CASSLASGDLQETQYF
few . TRBJ2-2 TRBV4-3 TGCGCCAGCAGCCAAGATCTAGGGCAGGGTGTGACAGGAGAGCTGTTTTTT CASSQDLGQGVTGELFF
many TRBD2 TRBJ2-1 TRBV7-2 TGTGCCAGCAGGTTTAGCGGGGGACTTGACAATGAGCAGTTCTTC CASRFSGGLDNEQFF
few . TRBJ2-3 TRBV21-1 TGTGCCAGCAGCAAAGGAACCCAGCGCCGTCGCACAGATACGCAGTATTTT CASSKGTQRRRTDTQYF
few TRBD1 TRBJ1-1 TRBV7-3 TGTGCCAGCAGCCCCCGGACAGGGTTGAACACTGAAGCTTTCTTT CASSPRTGLNTEAFF
. TRBD1 TRBJ1-2 TRBV6-5 TGTGCCAGCGCGACAGGGGGCAGAGGTGGTGGCTACACCTTC CASATGGRGGGYTF
. . TRBJ1-4 TRBV7-9 TGTGCCAGCAGCCCCCCGGCAGGGGAGGATGAAAAACTGTTTTTT CASSPPAGEDEKLFF
. . TRBJ2-7 TRBV12-3/TRBV12-4 TGTGCCAGCAGTTTAGGGGGGTATGCCCGGGAGCAGTACTTC CASSLGGYAREQYF
. . TRBJ1-6 TRBV7-2 TGTGCCAGCAGCCCAGGGTGGAGTTCACCCCTCCACTTT CASSPGWSSPLHF
once . TRBJ2-3 TRBV11-2 TGTGCCAGCAGCTTAGAACGGGGGAGCACAGATACGCAGTATTTT CASSLERGSTDTQYF
. . TRBJ1-2 TRBV13 TGTGCCAGCAGCACGCAGACAGAATATGGCTACACCTTC CASSTQTEYGYTF
once . TRBJ2-5 TRBV14 TGTGCCAGCAGCCAAGAAAGGGTACTACCCGAAGAGACCCAGTACTTC CASSQERVLPEETQYF
many . TRBJ2-4 TRBV4-1 TGCGCCAGCAGCCAAGATGATCCAGGGGCGTCGGGCAAAAACATTCAGTACTTC CASSQDDPGASGKNIQYF
few TRBD2 TRBJ2-3 TRBV7-6 TGTGCCAGCACCCAAGGGCCGGGACTAGCGACGACAGATACGCAGTATTTT CASTQGPGLATTDTQYF
few . TRBJ1-2 TRBV5-1 TGCGCCAGCAGCCAGACCGCTTACGACTGGGGCTACACCTTC CASSQTAYDWGYTF
. TRBD2 TRBJ2-1 TRBV7-6 TGTGCCAGCAGCTTAGAGCTAGCGGGAGGTTCGAATGAGCAGTTCTTC CASSLELAGGSNEQFF
few TRBD2 TRBJ2-3 TRBV6-1 TGTGCCAGCAGTGACATCCTAGCGGGAGAGGGGCGAGATACGCAGTATTTT CASSDILAGEGRDTQYF
. . TRBJ2-7 TRBV5-1 TGCGCCAGCAGTGACGTAGGTGGCGAGCAGTACTTC CASSDVGGEQYF
many . TRBJ2-7 TRBV20-1 TGCAGTGCTAGATTGGGGGGAGATGGCTACGAGCAGTACTTC CSARLGGDGYEQYF
. . TRBJ1-5 TRBV5-1 TGCGCCAGCAGCGAGGGGGACCATAGCAATCAGCCCCAGCATTTT CASSEGDHSNQPQHF
. . TRBJ2-3 TRBV7-3 TGTGCCAGCAGCTCAATCCAAGGCGATACGCAGTATTTT CASSSIQGDTQYF
. . TRBJ2-3 TRBV6-5 TGTGCCAGCAGTTACTTGCCTAGCGGCACAGATACGCAGTATTTT CASSYLPSGTDTQYF
few TRBD1 TRBJ1-1 TRBV20-1 TGCAGTGCTAGGGGGACAGGGAGTACTGAAGCTTTCTTT CSARGTGSTEAFF
. TRBD2 TRBJ2-5 TRBV29-1 TGCAGCGTTGGGGGGGGAGAGACCCAGTACTTC CSVGGGETQYF
. . TRBJ1-1 TRBV6-2/TRBV6-3 TGTGCCAGCAGTTACTCGAAGGGATTGAACACTGAAGCTTTCTTT CASSYSKGLNTEAFF
. . TRBJ2-2 TRBV7-6 TGTGCCAGCAGCTTAGAGGTCGGGGGAGGCACCGGGGAGCTGTTTTTT CASSLEVGGGTGELFF
. . TRBJ2-7 TRBV4-3 TGCGCCAGCAGCCAAGATAGTCGCACCTCAGGGCGCGAGCAGTACTTC CASSQDSRTSGREQYF
. . TRBJ1-2 TRBV4-1 TGCGCCAGCAGCCAAGGGAAAATAGGATATAACTATGGCTACACCTTC CASSQGKIGYNYGYTF
. TRBD2 TRBJ2-7 TRBV12-3/TRBV12-4 TGTGCCAGCAGTTTGTCCGGGACTAGCGGCTTCTACGAGCAGTACTTC CASSLSGTSGFYEQYF
. TRBD1 TRBJ2-5 TRBV25-1 TGTGCCAGCAGTGTCGCCCTCTGGGGACAGGTGGGGGAGACCCAGTACTTC CASSVALWGQVGETQYF
few . TRBJ2-3 TRBV9 TGTGCCAGCAGCGTTCCACGGACCCCCACAGATACGCAGTATTTT CASSVPRTPTDTQYF
. TRBD2 TRBJ2-7 TRBV29-1 TGCAGCGTCAGAAGTAGCGGGTCCGCCGGTCTCTACGAGCAGTACTTC CSVRSSGSAGLYEQYF
few . TRBJ2-2 TRBV20-1 TGCAGTCAGGTCTCCTGGGACACCGGGGAGCTGTTTTTT CSQVSWDTGELFF
. TRBD1 TRBJ1-1 TRBV7-6 TGTGCCAGCAGCCCCAGGACAGGCGGAGGCACTGAAGCTTTCTTT CASSPRTGGGTEAFF
few TRBD1 TRBJ2-2 TRBV5-1 TGCGCCAGCAGCCTCCACCCGGGACAGGGGGCCCCCGGGGAGCTGTTTTTT CASSLHPGQGAPGELFF
. . TRBJ1-1 TRBV5-1 TGCGCCAGCAGCTACCGGGGGGATGAAGCTTTCTTT CASSYRGDEAFF
few . TRBJ2-5 TRBV12-3/TRBV12-4 TGTGCCAGCAGTCCCGACCCTTCTGAGGAGACCCAGTACTTC CASSPDPSEETQYF
few TRBD2 TRBJ2-1 TRBV4-1 TGCGCCAGCAGCGCCGAGAGACTAGCGCCTGACAATGAGCAGTTCTTC CASSAERLAPDNEQFF
. . TRBJ1-1 TRBV20-1 TGCAGTGCTAGCCGCCCCCTGGACGAGGGTGAAGCTTTCTTT CSASRPLDEGEAFF
. . TRBJ2-2 TRBV12-3/TRBV12-4 TGTGCCAGCATCAATTACCGGACTGGACCGAACACCGGGGAGCTGTTTTTT CASINYRTGPNTGELFF
few . TRBJ1-2 TRBV7-6 TGTGCCAGCAGCCCAACGGACAGAGCTAACTATGGCTACACCTTC CASSPTDRANYGYTF
. . TRBJ2-7 TRBV12-3/TRBV12-4 TGTGCCAGCAGCCCGGGGGGCCCCGAGCAGTACTTC CASSPGGPEQYF
. . TRBJ2-7 TRBV19 TGTGCCAGTAGTATTGCGGGACCGACCTACGAGCAGTACTTC CASSIAGPTYEQYF